This record concerns one T cell receptor beta chain sequence. A read error may account for a junction end that differs from germline. CDR3 length: 16 amino acids. Germline V gives CDR1 LNHNV, CDR2 YYDKDF (reference sequence). The data were obtained in a study of blood T cells in healthy people across ages. Primed by a sample-barcoded 5' primer and a J-beta primer mix, a second PCR proceeded for 7 to 11 cycles. The template-switch adaptor, which had 12 random nucleotides, put a tag on each cDNA molecule. TCRdb independently ran MiXCR on the 5' RACE reads; one entry per CDR3 protein. Among approximately 1,100,000 distinct CDR3 sequences, 40% to 45% were seen once, and the ten largest hold approximately 17%.

Sequencing used blood. The gene calls are TRBV15 and TRBJ2-7; 11 bases agree with TRBD2. This TCR derives from a woman aged 60-75 years in good health. CDR3: CTTSRRLAGGSYEQYF. In DNA form, the CDR3 reads TGTACCACCAGCAGGAGGCTAGCGGGAGGCTCCTACGAGCAGTACTTC.